This TCR beta chain appears in the sequencing data of a study of blood T cell repertoires in COVID-19. Background on the study: The United States, Italy and Spain provided the acute and convalescent COVID-19 samples.

The V gene's germline CDR1 is SEHNR and CDR2 FQNEAQ (reference sequence). The V end lost 3 bases, the J end lost 4 bases, and 15 bases lay between the germline ends. The CDR3 has 15 residues. The study drew participants aged roughly 18 to 95 years from 20 to 30 US areas. In assigning cohorts, the study relied on participant-reported clinical history. Those designated as exposed participants met a COVID-19 case within 2 weeks before study entry. Sequencing was performed with immunoSEQ multiplex PCR; in TCRdb, only in-frame clones are kept and a portion is missing. The sample contains 300,000 to 450,000 clones, about 90% of which appear only once.

The TCR sequence derives from a woman aged 25 to 39 who had been exposed to COVID-19. The V call is TRBV7-9, the J call TRBJ1-2, with TRBD1 as a possible D gene (6 bases). Input material: PBMCs or T cells enriched from blood (not recorded which). CDR3 DNA: TGTGCCAGCAGCTTCAGGGGCCCTCCGCCCTATGGCTACACCTTC. It encodes CASSFRGPPPYGYTF.